This TCR beta chain emerged from a study of Graves' ophthalmopathy and Graves' hyperthyroidism. Findings of the study overall: From stable hyperthyroidism, ophthalmopathy was separated by a 13-signature model with roughly 89% sensitivity and over 70% specificity.

The authors amplified TCR beta CDR3 regions from RNA transcripts. HTBI-primed RT-PCR formed the first round, and a multiplex PCR formed the second. TCRdb analysed the multiplex PCR reads with MiXCR anew, one entry per CDR3 protein. This table holds about 620,000 distinct CDR3 sequences, 22% found once. Germline-derived CDR1 and CDR2 are MNHNS and SASEGT. With 4 bases removed from V and 2 bases from J, the gap between germline ends came to 21 bases. The CDR3 spans 17 residues. This clonotype was picked up one time. Its specificity is unknown. This clonotype was sampled from a woman younger than 30 with stable Graves' hyperthyroidism. Some clones in this sample may be carry-over from other donors' samples. The J gene is TRBJ2-7, the V gene TRBV6-1, with D possibly TRBD1 on 5 matching bases. The sample consisted of peripheral blood. CDR3 residues: CASSAPSGFRYTYEQYF. The CDR3 DNA sequence: TGTGCCAGCAGTGCCCCGTCAGGGTTCCGATACACCTACGAGCAGTACTTC.